This T cell receptor beta chain was found in a study of CD8 T cells in Susac syndrome. Blood CD8+ and CD4+ T cells underwent high-throughput TCR beta sequencing. Negative isolation was used for CD8+ and CD4+ T cells and FACS enrichment for TEMRA cells. An amount of RNA that ranged from about 0.45 to 1 ug was reverse transcribed with random hexamers. With immunoSEQ multiplex PCR, TCR beta CDR3 was amplified across 54 Vbeta and 13 Jbeta. TCRdb analysed the immunoSEQ multiplex PCR reads with MiXCR anew, one entry per CDR3 protein. The profile shows fewer than 200,000 distinct CDR3 sequences, approximately 95% of them singletons. The CDR3 length is 15 residues. V was pared by 1 base and J by 3 bases, with 10 bases between. Germline lookup yields CDR1 MDHEN and CDR2 SYDVKM.

This clonotype originated in a human donor in good health. The chain links TRBV28 to TRBJ1-3; maybe TRBD1 (5 bases). The sequencing input was CD4+ T cells from PBMCs. The DNA of the CDR3 is TGTGCCAGCAGTTTATTCAGCAGGGATGGAAACACCATATATTTT. Protein product: CASSLFSRDGNTIYF.